This TCR beta chain was sequenced in a study of T-cell memory formation after mild COVID-19 (dated by TCRdb to the early 2020s). Describing the broader study: Most TCR sequence clusters were specific to one of the two donors. T-cell clones expanding and contracting after mild COVID-19 in two donors were tracked by longitudinal TCRalpha and TCRbeta repertoire sequencing. The cohort was made up of two young adult volunteers, one female and one male, who were previously healthy.

The sequencer listed for this sample is Illumina NovaSeq 6000. cDNA libraries for TCRalpha and TCRbeta were prepared by 5'RACE using constant-segment primers, with sample barcodes and unique molecular identifiers added. Trizol reagent was used to extract RNA from every sample. Amplification of the libraries took two PCR steps, and the second step added a second sample barcode plus Illumina TruSeq adapters. Libraries were sequenced on an Illumina NovaSeq with 2 x 150 bp paired-end reads. Processing in the source paper ran as follows. Demultiplexing of reads and collapsing into UMI-guided consensus sequences were performed with migec v1.2.7. With mixcr v2.1.11, UMI consensuses were aligned to TRA and TRB V and J templates and assembled into clonotypes. A clonotype was counted as expanded or contracted only when both edgeR and NoisET called the clonotype significant, with the noise models trained on biological replicates. edgeR calls used a false discovery rate-adjusted p below 0.01 and a log2 fold-change threshold of 1. As an exploratory analysis of dynamics, PCA with hierarchical clustering was applied to max-normalized trajectories of the 1000 most abundant clonotypes. Separately sequenced CD4+ and CD8+ repertoires were used to assign a CD4 or CD8 phenotype to each responding clone. The public sequencing data were trimmed at Q25 with fastp and processed into clonotypes with MiXCR by TCRdb, which kept only in-frame beta chains. A single entry per CDR3 protein holds the most common genes and DNA from its merged rows. TCRdb's processing, not the study's, gives the V and J calls here. The sample profile shows 250,000 or so distinct CDR3 sequences; under 20% of them were found once. Of the sample, under 25% is held by the ten largest clones.

PBMCs were isolated by Ficoll-Paque density gradient centrifugation. About this clonotype itself: Its recognized antigen is unknown. The record has no base qualities; no much larger clone is one base away.

What the study reported, not specific to this receptor: Clones contracting from day 15 to 85 had balanced CD4/CD8 phenotypes, while a second wave expanding from day 15 to 37 was biased towards CD4+. The study included only a couple of mild cases, and larger cohorts that include severe cases with pre-infection samples were judged to be necessary. Contracting CD4+ clones appeared mostly in the CM and EM memory subsets, whereas CD8+ clones were enriched in EMRA. SARS-CoV-2 specificity of the second-wave clones peaking on day 37 was not confirmed. Some responding clones were found in pre-infection memory, which suggests that pre-existing cross-reactive memory T cells took part in the SARS-CoV-2 response.

The TCR comes from a man between 18 and 29 years old who had mild COVID-19 (a few samples of this study predate the infection). The sample titles of this study are shuffled in the database, so cell type and time point are left out; the donor was told from shared clones. Sequencing was performed on PBMCs or a T cell subset sorted from them (not recorded which).

The CDR3 corresponds to CASNLMGSDTDTQYF. Read as DNA, the sequence is TGTGCCAGCAACCTAATGGGGTCGGACACAGATACGCAGTATTTT. The chain couples TRBV12-3 or TRBV12-4 to TRBJ2-3; the D gene is unclear. From cysteine to phenylalanine, the CDR3 is 15 amino acids long. Only the CDR3 DNA stays, 45 bases, in frame from base 1. The junction carries 16 bases between V and J, which are trimmed by 7 bases and 2 bases respectively.